The T cell receptor beta chain described here comes from a study of blood T cell dynamics during melanoma immunotherapy. The time point here: pre-treatment baseline. At 12 weeks after first infusion, RECIST 1.1 defined response for most patients. Prior systemic cancer therapy, immunosuppressant use and other active malignancies excluded patients. Germline CDR1 and CDR2: SEHNR and FQNEAQ (reference sequence). This CDR3 comprises 16 residues. Trimming took 0 bases from V and 1 from J; bases not matched to a gene: 6. Data came from immunoSEQ multiplex PCR; TCRdb stores just in-frame clones and leaves some out. This sample carries some 13,000 clones, just over 90% of them seen once, and the ten largest clones take under 0.2%.

The chain links TRBV7-9 to TRBJ2-7; 7 bases align to TRBD2. The receptor comes from a human donor with melanoma. The starting material was effector memory CD8+ T cells from blood, obtained from a patient treated with checkpoint blockade. The CDR3 loop is CASSLAAGLFSYEQYF. The CDR3 nucleotides read TGTGCCAGCAGCTTAGCGGCGGGACTATTTTCCTACGAGCAGTACTTC.